The clone carrying this T cell receptor (beta chain) was observed many times. Its cognate antigen is unknown. Individual cDNA molecules each received unique molecular identifiers attached to them. MiXCR, applied by TCRdb to the 5' RACE reads, yields one record per CDR3 protein. The sample consists of approximately 56,000 distinct CDR3 sequences, around 9.1% of them appearing once. The sample originates from a study of early T cells in non-severe SARS-CoV-2 infection. On the study more broadly: The study sequenced bulk RNA from unsorted whole blood, with chains unpaired.

Trimming removed 3 bases from V and 8 bases from J, with 11 bases in between. This CDR3 is 12 amino acids long. Looked up from germline, CDR1 is DFQATT and CDR2 is SNEGSKA (reference sequence). Study conclusions and caveats: A preference for anti-spike CD8 responses marked VDJdb matching, which missed private and CD4 specificities.

The rearrangement links TRBV20-1 to TRBJ2-1, with D perhaps TRBD1 or TRBD2 (7 bases each). The source of this sequence is an adult who was a healthcare worker with PCR-confirmed SARS-CoV-2 infection or an uninfected control (not recorded which). The sample consisted of whole blood. DNA of the CDR3: TGCAGTGCTAGCAGGGGGGGCCATGAGCAGTTCTTC. Its translation: CSASRGGHEQFF.